Listed here are 10 T cell receptor beta chains from one sample, sequenced in a study of CD8+CD57+ T cells in acquired aplastic anemia. Genomic DNA, the template, was used for profiling of the TCR beta VDJ and CDR3. One entry per CDR3 protein, called by TCRdb with MiXCR from the reads. Among just over 450,000 distinct CDR3 sequences listed, approximately 33% were seen once. CD8+CD57+ cell expansion, shown by flow cytometry, had occurred in the patients selected for sequencing. The specimen was sorted CD4+, CD8+, or CD8+CD57+ T cells (not recorded which) from PBMCs. These receptor sequences come from a human donor with aplastic anemia.

As for this clonotype: A much bigger clone sits one base away, suggesting this may be a read error. The chain uses TRBV20-1 and TRBJ1-2; D gene ambiguous. V lost 5 bases and J 4 bases, leaving 11 bases between the germline ends. Germline V lookup: CDR1 DFQATT, CDR2 SNEGSKA (reference sequence). CDR3 length: 12 residues. In DNA, the CDR3 is TGCAGTGCTTTGGTAGGGCTCTATGGCTACACCTTC. Translation: CSALVGLYGYTF.

V gene TRBV15 combines with J gene TRBJ1-3; TRBD1 is a possible D gene (6 bases). CDR1 is LNHNV and CDR2 is YYDKDF in the germline V gene (reference sequence). The CDR3 totals 17 residues. The V end lost 3 bases, the J end lost 1 base, and 16 bases lay between the germline ends. This chain's CDR3 is CATSSEFGGISGNTIYF. The CDR3 DNA reads as TGTGCCACCAGCAGTGAATTCGGGGGCATTTCTGGAAACACCATATATTTT.

The chain joins TRBV10-3 to TRBJ1-6; TRBD1 matches at 11 bases. The CDR3 consists of 18 residues. Germline CDR1 reads ENHRY; CDR2 reads SYGVKD. The trim removed 4 bases at V and 7 bases at J, leaving 12 bases unmatched. The CDR3 DNA follows: TGTGCCATCAGTGGGGACAGGGGGGGCGTGGGACCGAATTCACCCCTCCACTTT. This encodes CAISGDRGGVGPNSPLHF.

In the case of this clonotype: Germline is not matched at one junction end, which may reflect a read error. The V call is TRBV5-6, the J call TRBJ2-4; TRBD2 might be the D (6 bases). This CDR3 comprises 14 residues. Germline V CDR1 and CDR2: SGHDT, YYEEEE. Here the CDR3 reads CASSLAGWVADLDF. The CDR3, as DNA: TGTGCCAGCAGCTTGGCCGGGTGGGTAGCGGATTTAGACTTC.

This clonotype was counted at least ten times. This sequence joins TRBV19 and TRBJ1-6, with D maybe TRBD1 (5 bases). The CDR3 covers 14 residues. The germline CDR1 and CDR2 sequences are LNHDA and SQIVND (reference sequence). Trimming removed 1 base from V and 8 bases from J, with 9 bases in between. The CDR3 protein is CASSIVTRDSPLHF. DNA of the CDR3: TGTGCCAGTAGTATAGTTACCAGGGATTCACCCCTCCACTTT.

In this sample, this clonotype turned up a few times. This chain links TRBV20-1 with TRBJ2-7; the match to TRBD2 covers 9 bases. V trimming: 6 bases; J trimming: 0 bases; junction bases outside the gene matches: 9. Germline values: CDR1 DFQATT, CDR2 SNEGSKA (reference sequence). There are 15 residues in the CDR3. The DNA of the CDR3 is TGCAGTGCAATCCGAATAGCGGGGGACTCCTACGAGCAGTACTTC. Translated, it gives CSAIRIAGDSYEQYF.

J is TRBJ1-1 and V is TRBV25-1, with TRBD1 matching 7 bases. Germline trimming cut 5 bases from V and 5 bases from J; bases unmatched to any gene: 8. The CDR3 spans 14 residues. Looked up from germline, CDR1 is MGHDK and CDR2 is SYGVNS. CDR3 coding DNA: TGTGCCAGCAGTTACGAACAGGGGAGGACTGAAGCTTTCTTT. It codes for CASSYEQGRTEAFF. Drawing the rest from reference TRBV25-1 and TRBJ1-1, the complete variable domain is EADIYQTPRYLVIGTGKKITLECSQTMGHDKMYWYQQDPGMELHLIHYSYGVNSTEKGDLSSESTVSRIRTEHFPLTLESARPSHTSQYLCASSYEQGRTEAFFGQGTRLTVV.

J is TRBJ2-3 and V is TRBV24-1; 7 bases agree with TRBD2. The CDR3 runs 16 residues. The germline gives CDR1 KGHDR, CDR2 SFDVKD. V was clipped by 4 bases and J by 1 base; unmatched bases: 7. The CDR3 is CATSDPGRWGTDTQYF. CDR3 bases: TGTGCCACCAGTGACCCCGGGAGGTGGGGCACAGATACGCAGTATTTT.

This clonotype was seen at least ten times. The gene calls are TRBV7-2 and TRBJ1-2; tentative D call: TRBD1 (6 bases). The CDR3 extends over 15 amino acids. Germline CDR1 SGHTA, CDR2 FQGNSA. Between the trimmed V and J ends, which lost 5 bases and 7 bases, there was a span of 20 bases. This chain's CDR3 is CASSTSGVSYSGYTF. DNA for the CDR3: TGTGCCAGCAGCACGTCAGGGGTCTCATACTCTGGCTACACCTTC.

The chain links TRBV20-1 to TRBJ1-2, with 11 bases aligning to TRBD1. Losses at the gene ends were 0 bases for V and 8 bases for J; bases not matched to a gene: 14. Germline V gives CDR1 DFQATT, CDR2 SNEGSKA (reference sequence). The CDR3 is made up of 17 amino acids. CDR3 bases: TGCAGTGCTAGAGATACGGACAGGGGGCTTAGCTCGCGCGGCTACACCTTC. It is translated as CSARDTDRGLSSRGYTF.